This paragraph reports one T cell receptor (beta chain). Its antigen is still unknown. This entry is derived from a study of OX40 agonist ivuxolimab in advanced cancers. General study results and limits: At 0.1-3.0 mg/kg, partial responders had clonal expansion among the lowest observed.

Autoimmune disease history or systemic immunosuppression led to patient exclusion. Trimming shortened V by 1 base and J by 3 bases, and 14 bases separated the two germline ends. The germline gives CDR1 SGDLS, CDR2 YYNGEE. The CDR3 runs to 15 residues. TCRdb's table, derived via immunoSEQ multiplex PCR, lists solely in-frame clones and lacks some. The table lists approximately 100,000 clones, approximately 90% of them singletons. V is TRBV9 and J is TRBJ2-7; D might be TRBD2 (5 bases). Source: CD4+ or CD8+ T cells sorted from blood, taken in a trial of the OX40 agonist ivuxolimab. The sequence derives from an adult with an advanced solid tumor such as melanoma, head and neck, liver or kidney cancer. The CDR3 DNA reads as TGTGCCAGCAGCGTAAGTGGGTTAGGGAGCTACGAGCAGTACTTC. It translates to CASSVSGLGSYEQYF.